The rows below give T cell receptor beta chains drawn from one sample of a study of T cells in Graves' hyperthyroidism and ophthalmopathy. TCRdb used MiXCR to reprocess the multiplex PCR reads, holding one entry per CDR3 protein. The sample holds around 540,000 distinct CDR3 sequences; about 16% are singletons and the top ten take about 31%. Material: blood. Source of these receptors: a woman aged 25-40 years with Graves' ophthalmopathy. Each CDR3 is given with its conserved first and last residue. The order of the fields is CDR3 protein, CDR3 DNA, clone size, V gene, J gene, D gene. A D gene is named only where the DNA matches it firmly. Not all rows give a size; the values are once, few, many and, for expanded clones, a class.

CDR3 protein: CASSHRDGGWDEQFF
CDR3 DNA: TGTGCCAGCAGCCACCGGGACGGGGGATGGGATGAGCAGTTCTTC
clone size: few
V gene: TRBV5-8
J gene: TRBJ2-1
D gene: -

CDR3 protein: CASSQAWAGLNEQFF
CDR3 DNA: TGCGCCAGCAGCCAAGCCTGGGCGGGATTGAATGAGCAGTTCTTC
clone size: -
V gene: TRBV4-3
J gene: TRBJ2-1
D gene: -

CDR3 protein: CSAPKLVAREPPYEQYF
CDR3 DNA: TGCAGTGCTCCAAAACTAGTTGCTAGAGAACCCCCCTACGAGCAGTACTTC
clone size: -
V gene: TRBV20-1
J gene: TRBJ2-7
D gene: -

CDR3 protein: CASSQARGPGEQYF
CDR3 DNA: TGTGCCAGCAGCCAAGCACGGGGACCGGGAGAGCAGTACTTC
clone size: many
V gene: TRBV3-1
J gene: TRBJ2-7
D gene: -

CDR3 protein: CSVEEGTSGSEQYF
CDR3 DNA: TGCAGCGTTGAAGAAGGGACTAGCGGGAGCGAGCAGTACTTC
clone size: many
V gene: TRBV29-1
J gene: TRBJ2-7
D gene: TRBD2

CDR3 protein: CASSLLAPHEQYF
CDR3 DNA: TGTGCCAGCAGTTTATTAGCCCCCCACGAGCAGTACTTC
clone size: -
V gene: TRBV27
J gene: TRBJ2-7
D gene: -

CDR3 protein: CASSGQTYSNQPQHF
CDR3 DNA: TGTGCCAGCAGTGGACAGACTTATAGCAATCAGCCCCAGCATTTT
clone size: many
V gene: TRBV2
J gene: TRBJ1-5
D gene: -

CDR3 protein: CASSNPTASYNEQFF
CDR3 DNA: TGTGCCAGTAGTAACCCCACGGCATCCTACAATGAGCAGTTCTTC
clone size: -
V gene: TRBV19
J gene: TRBJ2-1
D gene: -

CDR3 protein: CASTRRQGLLYEQYF
CDR3 DNA: TGTGCCAGCACCCGCAGACAGGGTCTTCTGTACGAGCAGTACTTC
clone size: few
V gene: TRBV6-2/TRBV6-3
J gene: TRBJ2-7
D gene: TRBD1

CDR3 protein: CASSLGALNPYEQYF
CDR3 DNA: TGTGCCAGCAGTTTAGGGGCCCTGAACCCCTACGAGCAGTACTTC
clone size: many
V gene: TRBV28
J gene: TRBJ2-7
D gene: -

CDR3 protein: CASSLSAQQFF
CDR3 DNA: TGTGCCAGCAGCTTAAGTGCACAGCAGTTCTTC
clone size: -
V gene: TRBV13
J gene: TRBJ2-1
D gene: -

CDR3 protein: CASSPFRGGNTMYF
CDR3 DNA: TGTGCCAGCAGCCCTTTCCGAGGCGGAAACACCATGTATTTT
clone size: -
V gene: TRBV7-9
J gene: TRBJ1-3
D gene: -

CDR3 protein: CASSPGAGGTEAFF
CDR3 DNA: TGTGCCAGCTCACCAGGGGCAGGGGGCACTGAAGCTTTCTTT
clone size: many
V gene: TRBV18
J gene: TRBJ1-1
D gene: TRBD1

CDR3 protein: CASRPRIGPQHF
CDR3 DNA: TGTGCCAGCAGGCCGCGAATCGGGCCCCAGCATTTT
clone size: -
V gene: TRBV12-3/TRBV12-4
J gene: TRBJ1-5
D gene: -

CDR3 protein: CSVRNRTGAYEQYF
CDR3 DNA: TGCAGCGTACGGAACCGGACAGGAGCCTACGAGCAGTACTTC
clone size: few
V gene: TRBV29-1
J gene: TRBJ2-7
D gene: TRBD1

CDR3 protein: CASSSWGDEQFF
CDR3 DNA: TGCGCCAGCAGTTCCTGGGGAGATGAGCAGTTCTTC
clone size: many
V gene: TRBV5-1
J gene: TRBJ2-1
D gene: -